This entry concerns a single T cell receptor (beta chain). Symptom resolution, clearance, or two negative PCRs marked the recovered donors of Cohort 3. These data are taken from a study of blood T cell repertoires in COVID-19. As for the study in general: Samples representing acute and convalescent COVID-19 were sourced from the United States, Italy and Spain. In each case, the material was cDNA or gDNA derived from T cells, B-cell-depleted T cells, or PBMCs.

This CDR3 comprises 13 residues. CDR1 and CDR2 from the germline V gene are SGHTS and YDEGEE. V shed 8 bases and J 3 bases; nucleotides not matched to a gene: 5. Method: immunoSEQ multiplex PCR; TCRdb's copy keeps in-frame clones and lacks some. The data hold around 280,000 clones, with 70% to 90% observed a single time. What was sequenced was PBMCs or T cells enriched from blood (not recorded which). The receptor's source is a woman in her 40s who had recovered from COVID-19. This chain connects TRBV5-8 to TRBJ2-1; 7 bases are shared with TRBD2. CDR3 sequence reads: CASIRDYYNEQFF. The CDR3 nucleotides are TGTGCCAGTATCCGGGACTACTACAATGAGCAGTTCTTC.